A single sample gave rise to the 28 T cell receptor beta chains below, sequenced in a study of T cell responses to AZD1222 COVID-19 vaccine. TCRdb's copy holds only in-frame clones and misses some; the assay was immunoSEQ multiplex PCR. Of roughly 100,000 clones listed, around 89% are singletons. Sequenced material: peripheral blood, taken on day 0 of AZD1222 vaccination. These receptors were taken from an adult in good health.

V gene TRBV29-1 combines with J gene TRBJ2-1; 7 positions match TRBD2. CDR1 is SQVTM, CDR2 ANQGSEA, per germline. J gave up 5 bases and V 2 bases, and 0 bases lay outside the gene matches. The CDR3 covers 12 residues. The CDR3 sequence is CSVESGDNEQFF. As DNA, the CDR3 is TGCAGCGTTGAAAGCGGGGACAATGAGCAGTTCTTC.

This sequence joins TRBV10-1 and TRBJ2-7; TRBD2 matches 13 bases. V trimming: 3 bases; J trimming: 2 bases; junction bases outside the gene matches: 4. Germline CDR1 WNHNN, CDR2 SYGVQD (reference sequence). There are 16 residues in the CDR3. CDR3 loop: CASSEGTSGNTYEQYF. In DNA form, the CDR3 reads TGCGCCAGCAGTGAAGGGACTAGCGGGAATACCTACGAGCAGTACTTC.

The rearrangement links TRBV11-3 to TRBJ2-5; 9 positions match TRBD1. Germline V gene data show CDR1 as SGHNT and CDR2 as YENEEA. The CDR3 consists of 15 residues. Trimming took 1 base from V and 3 from J; bases not matched to a gene: 3. CDR3 nucleotide sequence: TGTGCCAGCAGCTTAGCATGGACAGGGGAAGAGACCCAGTACTTC. Amino acids: CASSLAWTGEETQYF.

This clone was recorded once. The J gene is TRBJ2-2, the V gene TRBV5-1, with 7 bases fitting TRBD1. Germline lookup yields CDR1 SGHRS and CDR2 YFSETQ. CDR3 length: 15 residues. V lost 4 bases to trimming and J lost 2 bases; unmatched junction nucleotides: 5. CDR3 loop: CASSEGASNTGELFF. In DNA, the CDR3 is TGCGCCAGCAGCGAGGGGGCGAGCAACACCGGGGAGCTGTTTTTT.

The V call is TRBV5-4, the J call TRBJ2-7; TRBD2 aligns across 15 bases. The junction had 8 bases not matched to a gene; V was cut back by 4 bases and J by 3 bases. Germline V lookup: CDR1 SGHNT, CDR2 YYREEE (reference sequence). The CDR3 totals 17 residues. The CDR3 loop reads CASSPSGGLAGGYEQYF. DNA for the CDR3: TGTGCCAGCAGCCCCTCCGGGGGACTAGCGGGAGGCTACGAGCAGTACTTC.

The V call is TRBV19, the J call TRBJ1-2; 7 bases map to TRBD1. The CDR3 is made up of 16 amino acids. Germline CDR1 and CDR2: LNHDA and SQIVND (reference sequence). The V and J ends lost 5 bases and 0 bases, in that order; junction bases with no gene match: 9. The chain's CDR3 is CASSVTGTAANYGYTF. CDR3 DNA: TGTGCCAGTAGTGTAACCGGGACAGCAGCTAACTATGGCTACACCTTC.

This clone was detected a few times. The chain uses TRBV24-1 and TRBJ2-1; D call uncertain. The CDR3 extends over 13 amino acids. V was cut by 4 bases and J by 10 bases, with 13 bases left in between. Germline V gene lookup returns CDR1 KGHDR and CDR2 SFDVKD. The CDR3 sequence is CATSEGVSREQFF. CDR3 sequence (DNA): TGTGCCACCAGTGAAGGTGTCTCGAGGGAGCAGTTCTTC.

This chain connects TRBV5-6 to TRBJ1-2; the match to TRBD1 covers 10 bases. CDR1 and CDR2 (germline): SGHDT, YYEEEE. The V gene end was trimmed by 4 bases and the J gene end by 3 bases; junction bases not matched to a gene: 6. The CDR3 covers 15 residues. CDR3 region: CASSTGQGGYYGYTF. The CDR3 DNA reads as TGTGCCAGCAGCACAGGACAGGGGGGTTACTATGGCTACACCTTC.

The chain has TRBV7-9 and TRBJ1-3; D call uncertain. With 7 bases removed from V and 1 base from J, the gap between germline ends came to 14 bases. The CDR3 has 15 amino acids. Looked up from germline, CDR1 is SEHNR and CDR2 is FQNEAQ (reference sequence). The CDR3 DNA follows: TGTGCCAGCATGGCCGGGGTTCTTTCTGGAAACACCATATATTTT. This sequence encodes CASMAGVLSGNTIYF. Full variable domain (missing parts from reference TRBV7-9 and TRBJ1-3): DTGVSQNPRHKITKRGQNVTFRCDPISEHNRLYWYRQTLGQGPEFLTYFQNEAQLEKSRLLSDRFSAERPKGSFSTLEIQRTEQGDSAMYLCASMAGVLSGNTIYFGEGSWLTVV.

This chain joins TRBV6-5 and TRBJ2-1; 8 positions match TRBD2. Germline V gene sequence: CDR1 MNHEY, CDR2 SVGAGI. V was pared by 2 bases and J by 4 bases, with 4 bases of the junction left unmatched. This CDR3 comprises 15 residues. In DNA, the CDR3 is TGTGCCAGCAGTTACATGACTAGCGCGTACAATGAGCAGTTCTTC. Encoded protein: CASSYMTSAYNEQFF.

The chain recombines TRBV19 with TRBJ2-2, with 14 bases identical to TRBD2. This CDR3 has 19 residues. J was trimmed by 7 bases and V by 3 bases; bases with no gene match: 13. The germline CDR1 and CDR2 sequences are LNHDA and SQIVND (reference sequence). The CDR3 region has the DNA TGTGCCAGTAGTATCGGGGGGACTAGCGGGAGATTGGTCAGCGGGGAGCTGTTTTTT. Encoded protein: CASSIGGTSGRLVSGELFF.

The chain carries TRBV2 and TRBJ1-2; D not resolved. V lost 7 bases and J lost 3, with 15 bases in between. Per the germline V gene, CDR1 is SNHLY and CDR2 is FYNNEI. The CDR3 is made up of 14 amino acids. The chain's CDR3 is CASTRSPWDYGYTF. DNA for the CDR3: TGTGCCAGCACCCGATCCCCCTGGGACTATGGCTACACCTTC.

The chain joins TRBV27 to TRBJ1-1, with TRBD1 identical over 10 bases. The CDR3 runs 15 residues. V was pared by 4 bases and J by 3 bases, with 5 bases of the junction left unmatched. CDR1 MNHEY and CDR2 SMNVEV come from the germline V gene (reference sequence). CDR3 amino acids: CASSSPGQGYTEAFF. The CDR3 region has the DNA TGTGCCAGCAGTTCCCCGGGACAGGGGTACACTGAAGCTTTCTTT.

This rearrangement joins TRBV13 to TRBJ1-3; no firm D call. From germline, CDR1 is PRHDT and CDR2 FYEKMQ (reference sequence). The ends were cut back, 7 bases at V and 1 base at J, with 11 bases in the middle. The CDR3 extends over 14 amino acids. The CDR3 coding sequence is TGTGCCAGCAACACGGCCGGTTCTGGAAACACCATATATTTT. It translates to CASNTAGSGNTIYF.

The chain is built from TRBV11-3 and TRBJ2-1; D perhaps matches TRBD2 (5 bases). The length of the CDR3 is 15 residues. The ends were cut back, 5 bases at V and 0 bases at J, with 11 bases in the middle. CDR1 SGHNT and CDR2 YENEEA come from the germline V gene. As DNA, the CDR3 is TGTGCCAGCAGCCCTGGGAGTAGCTCCTACAATGAGCAGTTCTTC. Translating gives CASSPGSSSYNEQFF.

The V gene is TRBV19, the J gene TRBJ2-7; 9 bases are shared with TRBD2. With 1 base clipped from V and 5 bases from J, the junction kept 12 bases outside the gene matches. Germline V lookup: CDR1 LNHDA, CDR2 SQIVND (reference sequence). There are 17 residues in the CDR3. CDR3: CASSIVSGSALSHEQYF. DNA for the CDR3: TGTGCCAGTAGTATAGTTAGCGGGAGCGCCCTTTCGCACGAGCAGTACTTC.

V is TRBV10-2 and J is TRBJ2-5; 10 bases fit TRBD2. Losses at the gene ends were 3 bases for V and 1 base for J; bases not matched to a gene: 2. CDR3 length: 15 residues. Germline V gene lookup returns CDR1 WSHSY and CDR2 SAAADI. The CDR3 DNA reads TGCGCCAGCAGTGAAAGACTAGCGGGCCAAGAGACCCAGTACTTC. Translating it yields CASSERLAGQETQYF.

In its sample, this clone was seen once. This chain links TRBV2 with TRBJ1-1, with D possibly being TRBD1 (5 bases). Trimming left V 1 base short and J 3 bases short, with 21 bases between. The length of the CDR3 is 18 residues. The germline V gene encodes CDR1 SNHLY and CDR2 FYNNEI. The CDR3 reads CASSEGTWKFGPDTEAFF. CDR3 DNA: TGTGCCAGCAGTGAAGGGACATGGAAGTTTGGACCGGACACTGAAGCTTTCTTT.

The V gene is TRBV3-1 (or the pseudogene TRBV3-2), the J gene TRBJ1-2; TRBD1 matches 11 bases. V trimming: 0 bases; J trimming: 3 bases; junction bases outside the gene matches: 6. The CDR3 has 17 amino acids. Germline CDR1 reads LGHDT; CDR2 reads YNNKEL (reference sequence). The CDR3 is CASSQEFTGQGDYGYTF. Here the CDR3 DNA reads TGTGCCAGCAGCCAAGAGTTTACGGGACAGGGGGACTATGGCTACACCTTC.

V gene TRBV3-1 (or the pseudogene TRBV3-2) combines with J gene TRBJ2-1, with TRBD2 matching 12 bases. V trimming: 4 bases; J trimming: 4 bases; junction bases outside the gene matches: 2. Germline loops: CDR1 LGHDT, CDR2 YNNKEL (reference sequence). This CDR3 has 15 residues. CDR3 DNA: TGTGCCAGCAGCCGGACTAGCGGGGCTTACAATGAGCAGTTCTTC. It translates to CASSRTSGAYNEQFF.

The gene calls are TRBV7-6 and TRBJ2-7; perhaps TRBD1 as D (5 bases). Germline V gene lookup returns CDR1 SGHVS and CDR2 FNYEAQ. The CDR3 totals 13 residues. Trimming took off 1 base at V and 7 bases at J, with 11 bases between the two ends. DNA of the CDR3: TGTGCCAGCAGCTTAGAGGGGCCGAGAGAGCAGTACTTC. Translating gives CASSLEGPREQYF.

This sequence joins TRBV24-1 and TRBJ2-2, with a possible D match to TRBD2 (6 bases). V was trimmed by 4 bases and J by 4 bases, leaving 12 bases between them. Germline-derived CDR1 and CDR2 are KGHDR and SFDVKD. The CDR3 sequence is 15 residues long. The CDR3: CATSDRDFLTGELFF. CDR3 nucleotide sequence: TGTGCCACCAGTGACCGGGACTTCCTCACCGGGGAGCTGTTTTTT.

V gene TRBV7-2 combines with J gene TRBJ2-2; the D is unclear. Germline values: CDR1 SGHTA, CDR2 FQGNSA. CDR3 length equals 14 residues. V shed 1 base and J shed 6 bases, with 9 bases lying between them. The CDR3 nucleotides read TGTGCCAGCAGCTTAGTGCGACTGGCCGGGGAGCTGTTTTTT. It encodes CASSLVRLAGELFF.

The V gene is TRBV3-1 (or the pseudogene TRBV3-2), the J gene TRBJ1-2; D is perhaps TRBD1 (5 bases). V gave up 0 bases and J gave up 7 bases, with 12 bases separating them. The germline CDR1 and CDR2 sequences are LGHDT and YNNKEL (reference sequence). This CDR3 is built from 14 residues. CDR3 bases: TGTGCCAGCAGCCAAGACTGGGACGGGCCTGGCTACACCTTC. Its protein product is CASSQDWDGPGYTF.

The chain carries TRBV5-3 and TRBJ1-4; tentatively, D is TRBD1 (5 bases). TRBV5-3 belongs to the ORF category, with a function that is uncertain. The CDR3 consists of 16 residues. Trimming left V 4 bases short and J 5 bases short, with 18 bases between. CDR3 protein: CARSLTGPGGNEKLFF. CDR3 sequence (DNA): TGTGCCAGAAGCCTAACCGGACCGGGGGGGAATGAAAAACTGTTTTTT.

The chain employs TRBV27 and TRBJ2-1; D remains ambiguous. CDR1 MNHEY and CDR2 SMNVEV come from the germline V gene (reference sequence). The CDR3 is 14 amino acids. V lost 1 base, J lost 0 bases, and 4 bases lay in between. The CDR3 region is CASSLWSSYNEQFF. The CDR3 nucleotides read TGTGCCAGCAGTTTATGGAGCTCCTACAATGAGCAGTTCTTC.

This rearrangement joins TRBV30 to TRBJ2-4; TRBD2 matches at 11 bases. Germline CDR1 reads GTSNPN; CDR2 reads SVGIG (reference sequence). CDR3 length equals 20 residues. Germline trimming cut 3 bases from V and 0 bases from J; bases unmatched to any gene: 16. DNA for the CDR3: TGTGCCTGGAGAGGGGGGCGACTAGCGGGGTCTGAGCTAGCCAAAAACATTCAGTACTTC. Translating it yields CAWRGGRLAGSELAKNIQYF.

This chain connects TRBV28 to TRBJ2-3, with D uncertain. This CDR3 has 13 residues. The V end was cut by 4 bases, the J end by 2 bases, with 7 bases between. CDR1 and CDR2 (germline): MDHEN, SYDVKM. CDR3 DNA: TGTGCCAGCAGTTCCGGCTCCACAGATACGCAGTATTTT. Its protein is CASSSGSTDTQYF. Full variable domain (missing parts from reference TRBV28 and TRBJ2-3): DVKVTQSSRYLVKRTGEKVFLECVQDMDHENMFWYRQDPGLGLRLIYFSYDVKMKEKGDIPEGYSVSREKKERFSLILESASTNQTSMYLCASSSGSTDTQYFGPGTRLTVL.